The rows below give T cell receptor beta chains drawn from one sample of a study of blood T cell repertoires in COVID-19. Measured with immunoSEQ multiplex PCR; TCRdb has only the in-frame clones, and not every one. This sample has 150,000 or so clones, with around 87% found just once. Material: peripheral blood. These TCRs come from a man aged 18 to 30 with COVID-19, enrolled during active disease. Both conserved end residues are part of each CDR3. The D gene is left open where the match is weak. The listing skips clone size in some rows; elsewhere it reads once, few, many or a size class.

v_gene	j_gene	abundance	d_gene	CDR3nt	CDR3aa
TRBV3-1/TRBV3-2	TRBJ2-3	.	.	TGTGCCAGCAGCCCCTACCTAGGAGCTTCAACAGATACGCAGTATTTT	CASSPYLGASTDTQYF
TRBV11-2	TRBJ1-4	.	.	TGTGCCAGCAGCTCTTACACTGGGCCCCTAAATGAAAAACTGCTTTTT	CASSSYTGPLNEKLLF
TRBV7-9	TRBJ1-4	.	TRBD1	TGTGCCAGCAGATCCGACAGGGATGAAAAACTGTTTTTT	CASRSDRDEKLFF
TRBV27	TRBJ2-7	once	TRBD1	TGTGCCAGCAGGGACAGGGGGCGATCCTCCTACGAGCAGTACTTC	CASRDRGRSSYEQYF
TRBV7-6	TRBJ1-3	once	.	TGTGCCAGCAGCTTAGAGGCAGGGAGGAACACCATATATTTT	CASSLEAGRNTIYF
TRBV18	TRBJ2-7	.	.	TGTGCCAGCTCACCGAAGAGCGAGCAGTACTTC	CASSPKSEQYF
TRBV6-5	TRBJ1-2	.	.	TGTGCCAGCAGTTACACCTCCGGGGGAGAGATCGGCTACACCTTC	CASSYTSGGEIGYTF
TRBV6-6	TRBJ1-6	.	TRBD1	TGTGCCAGCAGTTACTTTCGGACAGGCGACAGTTCACCCCTCCACTTT	CASSYFRTGDSSPLHF
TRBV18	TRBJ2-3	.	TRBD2	TGTGCCAGCTCACCTCCTTGGGCTAGCGGAGCCACAGATACGCAGTATTTT	CASSPPWASGATDTQYF
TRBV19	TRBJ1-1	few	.	TGTGCCAGTAGCGCGACGGGGAACACTGAAGCTTTCTTT	CASSATGNTEAFF
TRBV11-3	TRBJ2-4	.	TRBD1	TGTGCCAGCAGCTCCCGGACAGGTGGAAACATTCAGTACTTC	CASSSRTGGNIQYF
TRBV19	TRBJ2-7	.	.	TGTGCCAGTAGTATAGACTGGCCCAGCGAGCAGTACTTC	CASSIDWPSEQYF
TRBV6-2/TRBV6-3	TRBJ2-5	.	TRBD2	TGTGCCAGCAGTCTACTAGCGGGAGCCCCAGAGACCCAGTACTTC	CASSLLAGAPETQYF
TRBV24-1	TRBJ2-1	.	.	TGTGCCACCAGTGATTTTGGGCTACCCAATGAGCAGTTCTTC	CATSDFGLPNEQFF
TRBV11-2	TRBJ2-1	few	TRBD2	TGTGCCAGCAGTTCCTACGGGGGGAAAAATTACAATGAGCAGTTCTTC	CASSSYGGKNYNEQFF
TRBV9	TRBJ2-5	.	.	TGTGCCAGCAGCGGCGCCGGGGAGACCCAGTACTTC	CASSGAGETQYF
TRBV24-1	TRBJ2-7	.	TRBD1	TGTGCCACCAGCCCGACAGGGGTCTACGAGCAGTACTTC	CATSPTGVYEQYF
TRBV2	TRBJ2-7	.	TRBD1	TGTGCCAGCAGTCATGGGACAGGGGGCCTCCTCTACGAGCAGTACTTC	CASSHGTGGLLYEQYF
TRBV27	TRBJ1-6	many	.	TGTGCCAGCAGTTTTGGACAGACCTATTCACCCCTCCACTTT	CASSFGQTYSPLHF
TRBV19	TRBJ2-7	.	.	TGTGCCAGTAGCCAAAAGACAGGGAGGTCGGCCTACGAGCAGTACTTC	CASSQKTGRSAYEQYF
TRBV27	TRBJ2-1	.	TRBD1	TGTGCCAGCACGCAGTTGACAGGGATACATGAGCAGTTCTTC	CASTQLTGIHEQFF
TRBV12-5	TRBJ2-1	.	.	TGTGCTAGTGGTTTGGTTCCGGACAGAGGCAATGAGCAGTTCTTC	CASGLVPDRGNEQFF
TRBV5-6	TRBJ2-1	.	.	TGTGCCAGCAGCCCTGTGGCTAGGCCATACAATGAGCAGTTCTTC	CASSPVARPYNEQFF
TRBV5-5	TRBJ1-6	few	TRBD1	TGTGCCAGCAGCGGTCGACCGGGACAGAGGTCGTATAATTCACCCCTCCACTTT	CASSGRPGQRSYNSPLHF
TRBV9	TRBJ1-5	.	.	TGTGCCAGCAGCGTCGGACAGTTCAATCAGCCCCAGCATTTT	CASSVGQFNQPQHF
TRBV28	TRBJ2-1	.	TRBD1	TGTGCCAGCAGGCGACAGGGGGCCGGTGAGCAGTTCTTC	CASRRQGAGEQFF
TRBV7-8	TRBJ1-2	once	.	TGTGCCAGCAGCTTAAGCTCTACTCACCCTAACTATGGCTACACCTTC	CASSLSSTHPNYGYTF
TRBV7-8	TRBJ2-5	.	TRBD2	TGTGCCAGCAGCCGAGGACTAGCGGAGTCGAAAGAGACCCAGTACTTC	CASSRGLAESKETQYF
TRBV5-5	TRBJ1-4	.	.	TGTGCCAGCAGCTACCCAGGTGCTAATGAAAAACTGCTTTTT	CASSYPGANEKLLF
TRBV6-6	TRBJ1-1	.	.	TGTGCCAGCAGTCCAACAGAGAACACTGAAGCTTTCTTT	CASSPTENTEAFF
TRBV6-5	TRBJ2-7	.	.	TGTGCCAGCAGTTACCTTCCTCAGGGGTCCGCCTACGAGCAGTACTTC	CASSYLPQGSAYEQYF